What follows are 4 T cell receptor beta chains derived from one specimen sequenced in a study of shared clonotypes between healthy human individuals. TCRdb's copy holds only in-frame clones and misses some; the assay was immunoSEQ multiplex PCR. The sample includes about 2.3 million clones, 80% to 95% of them seen just once. The sequencing sample was made of naive CD4+ T cells from PBMCs. Stated subset: CD45RA+ positively selected. These TCRs come from a man aged 18 to 30 in good health. Some clones in this sample may be carry-over from other donors' samples.

The chain has TRBV7-9 and TRBJ2-6; D gene uncertain. CDR1 is SEHNR, CDR2 FQNEAQ, per germline (reference sequence). This CDR3 has 15 residues. The V gene lost 0 bases and the J gene lost 0 bases, with 3 bases spanning the gap. CDR3 nucleotides: TGTGCCAGCAGCTTAGCGTACTCTGGGGCCAACGTCCTGACTTTC. Residues: CASSLAYSGANVLTF.

The chain employs TRBV4-2 and TRBJ2-7, with D hard to call. Germline CDR1 reads LGHNA; CDR2 reads YNFKEQ. The CDR3 length is 12 residues. V was trimmed by 2 bases and J by 7 bases, leaving 9 bases between them. For the CDR3, the DNA is TGTGCCAGCAGCCAAACCCTAAGGGAGCAGTACTTC. Its protein is CASSQTLREQYF.

In DNA form, the CDR3 reads TGTGCCAGCCCCCTCGACACCGGGGAGCTGTTTTTT. This encodes CASPLDTGELFF. The chain uses TRBV7-8 and TRBJ2-2; no clear D. Per germline, CDR1 SGHVS and CDR2 FQNEAQ. This CDR3 has 12 amino acids. V lost 8 bases to trimming and J lost 3 bases, with 7 bases between them.

The chain links TRBV7-2 to TRBJ2-7; the D gene is possibly TRBD1 (5 bases). V shed 8 bases and J shed 2 bases, with 10 bases lying between them. The CDR3 spans 12 residues. The germline V gene has CDR1 SGHTA and CDR2 FQGNSA. The CDR3 coding sequence is TGTGCCAGCCGATTGGGGCCCTACGAGCAGTACTTC. As protein: CASRLGPYEQYF.